This T cell receptor (beta chain) is drawn from a study of breast tumors, draining lymph nodes, adjacent tissues. Whole-study results and caveats: Tumors had less TCR diversity than lymph nodes, more than nontumor tissue.

To note about this clonotype: The antigen is unknown. It may be a read error: a sequence one base away is much more abundant.

Trimming removed 6 bases at V and 7 bases at J, with 25 bases between. Germline CDR1 DFQATT, CDR2 SNEGSKA (reference sequence). The CDR3 contains 15 residues. TCRdb re-called the multiplex PCR reads through MiXCR, storing one row per CDR3 protein. The sample contains 200,000 to 300,000 distinct CDR3 sequences, more than 30% of which appear only once. Samples came from axillary lymph nodes draining the breast cancer. V usage is TRBV20-1 and J usage is TRBJ2-7, with a weak D call TRBD2 (6 bases). This receptor was taken from a female donor with breast cancer. Some clones in this sample may be carry-over from other donors' samples. Sequenced: axillary lymph node tissue. CDR3 in DNA: TGCAGTGCAGGAAAGGGCCCTGTCGTGGCGGGAGAGCAGTACTTC. Protein sequence: CSAGKGPVVAGEQYF.